The subject of this entry is one T cell receptor beta chain. The sample comes from a study of blood T cell repertoires in COVID-19. Germline V gene sequence: CDR1 SGHTA, CDR2 FQGNSA. This CDR3 comprises 18 residues. V gave up 3 bases and J gave up 2 bases; unmatched junction bases: 13. Only in-frame clones appear in the TCRdb table, and some are missing; sequencing was by immunoSEQ multiplex PCR. This sample yields approximately 280,000 clones, of which about 93% are seen a single time; 6.5% to 8% belongs to the top ten. This sequence was found in a woman in her 30s with COVID-19, enrolled during active disease. What was sequenced was peripheral blood. This chain joins TRBV7-2 and TRBJ2-3, with 8 bases aligning to TRBD2. In nucleotides, the CDR3 is TGTGCCAGCAGCTTGTACCCGGTGGTAGCGGGATCCACAGATACGCAGTATTTT. Translated: CASSLYPVVAGSTDTQYF.